This T cell receptor beta chain was observed in a study of spatial heterogeneity in lung cancer. TCRdb passed the 5' RACE reads through MiXCR, listing each CDR3 protein once. The table has more than 95,000 distinct CDR3 sequences, 12% seen once; the top ten hold roughly 17%. Time point indicated: blood at routine non-recurrence follow-up after resection. Without sorting, whole RNA was sequenced from tumor, nontumor lung or frozen PBMC. V was cut by 1 base and J by 1 base, with 13 bases left in between. Germline CDR1 and CDR2: SGDLS and YYNGEE. The CDR3 is 16 amino acids. V usage is TRBV9 and J usage is TRBJ2-3; tentative D call: TRBD2 (6 bases). The sequences come from PBMCs, collected at follow-up. The source of this sequence is a male donor with early-stage non-small cell lung cancer. CDR3 amino acids: CASSVRGGDRTDTQYF. The DNA for the CDR3 is TGTGCCAGCAGCGTAAGAGGCGGGGACCGCACAGATACGCAGTATTTT. Looking up the rest from reference TRBV9 and TRBJ2-3 gives the full variable domain: DSGVTQTPKHLITATGQRVTLRCSPRSGDLSVYWYQQSLDQGLQFLIQYYNGEERAKGNILERFSAQQFPDLHSELNLSSLELGDSALYFCASSVRGGDRTDTQYFGPGTRLTVL.